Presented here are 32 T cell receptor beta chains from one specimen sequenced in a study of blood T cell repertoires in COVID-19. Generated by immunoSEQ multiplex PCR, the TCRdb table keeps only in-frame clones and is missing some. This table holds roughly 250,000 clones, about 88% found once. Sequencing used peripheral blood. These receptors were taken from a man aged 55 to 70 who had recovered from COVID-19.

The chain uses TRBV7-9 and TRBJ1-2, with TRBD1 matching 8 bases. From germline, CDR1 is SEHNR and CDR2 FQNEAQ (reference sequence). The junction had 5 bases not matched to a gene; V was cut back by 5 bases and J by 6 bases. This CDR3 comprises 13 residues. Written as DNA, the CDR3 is TGTGCCAGCAGCGCCCGACAGGGGAATGGCTACACCTTC. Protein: CASSARQGNGYTF.

CDR3 sequence: CASSDGTGGAKQYF. DNA for the CDR3: TGTGCCAGCAGTGACGGGACAGGGGGCGCGAAGCAGTACTTC. The chain uses TRBV25-1 and TRBJ2-7; 12 bases match TRBD1. The CDR3 has 14 residues. CDR1 and CDR2 (germline): MGHDK, SYGVNS. Trimming took 3 bases from V and 8 from J; bases not matched to a gene: 5.

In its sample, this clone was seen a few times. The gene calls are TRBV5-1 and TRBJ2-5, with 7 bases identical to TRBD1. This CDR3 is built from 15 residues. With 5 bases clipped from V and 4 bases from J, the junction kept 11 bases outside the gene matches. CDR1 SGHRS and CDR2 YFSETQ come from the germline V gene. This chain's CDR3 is CASRPGQERLETQYF. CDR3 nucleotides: TGCGCCAGCAGACCTGGACAGGAACGTTTAGAGACCCAGTACTTC.

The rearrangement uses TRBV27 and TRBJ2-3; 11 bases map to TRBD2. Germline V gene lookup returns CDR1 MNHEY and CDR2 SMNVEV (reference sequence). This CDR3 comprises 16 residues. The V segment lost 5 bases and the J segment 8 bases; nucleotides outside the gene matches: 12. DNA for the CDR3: TGTGCCAGCAGTCTACTTAGCGGGGGGGCCTGGGGTACGCAGTATTTT. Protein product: CASSLLSGGAWGTQYF.

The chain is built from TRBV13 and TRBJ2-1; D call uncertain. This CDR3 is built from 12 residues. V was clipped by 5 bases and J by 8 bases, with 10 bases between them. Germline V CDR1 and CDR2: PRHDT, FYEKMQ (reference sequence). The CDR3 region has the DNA TGTGCCAGCAGCCAACAGTGGTATGAGCAGTTCTTC. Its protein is CASSQQWYEQFF.

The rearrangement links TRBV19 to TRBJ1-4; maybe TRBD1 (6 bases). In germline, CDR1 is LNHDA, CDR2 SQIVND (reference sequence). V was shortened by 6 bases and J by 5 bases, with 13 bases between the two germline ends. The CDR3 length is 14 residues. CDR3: CASRNREENEKLFF. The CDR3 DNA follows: TGTGCCAGTAGAAACAGGGAAGAGAATGAAAAACTGTTTTTT. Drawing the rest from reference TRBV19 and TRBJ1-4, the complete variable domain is DGGITQSPKYLFRKEGQNVTLSCEQNLNHDAMYWYRQDPGQGLRLIYYSQIVNDFQKGDIAEGYSVSREKKESFPLTVTSAQKNPTAFYLCASRNREENEKLFFGSGTQLSVL.

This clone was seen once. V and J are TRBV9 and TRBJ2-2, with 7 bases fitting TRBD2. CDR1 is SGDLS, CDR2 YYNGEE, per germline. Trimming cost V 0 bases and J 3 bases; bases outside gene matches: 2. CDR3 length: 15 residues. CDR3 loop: CASSVAGGHTGELFF. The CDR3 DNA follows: TGTGCCAGCAGCGTAGCGGGGGGTCACACCGGGGAGCTGTTTTTT.

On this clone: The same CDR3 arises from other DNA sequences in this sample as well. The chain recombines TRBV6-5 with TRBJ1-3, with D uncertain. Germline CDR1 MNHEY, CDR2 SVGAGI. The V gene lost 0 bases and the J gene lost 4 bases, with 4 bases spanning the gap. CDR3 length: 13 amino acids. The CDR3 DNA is TGTGCCAGCAGTTACTCTCCGGGAAACACCATATATTTT. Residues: CASSYSPGNTIYF.

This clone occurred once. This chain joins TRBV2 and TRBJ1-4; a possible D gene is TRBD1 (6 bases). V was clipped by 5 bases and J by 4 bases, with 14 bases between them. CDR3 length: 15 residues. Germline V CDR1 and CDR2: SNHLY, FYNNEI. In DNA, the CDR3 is TGTGCCAGCAGTCCATGGGGGCTGGGTAATGAAAAACTGTTTTTT. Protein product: CASSPWGLGNEKLFF.

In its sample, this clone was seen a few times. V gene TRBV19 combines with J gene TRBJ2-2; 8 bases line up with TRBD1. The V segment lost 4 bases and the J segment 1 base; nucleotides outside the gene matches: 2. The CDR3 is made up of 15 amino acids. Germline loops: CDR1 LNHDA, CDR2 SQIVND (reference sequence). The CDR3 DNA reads TGTGCCAGTAGTACCGGGACAGGGAACACCGGGGAGCTGTTTTTT. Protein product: CASSTGTGNTGELFF. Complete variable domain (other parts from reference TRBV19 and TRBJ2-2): DGGITQSPKYLFRKEGQNVTLSCEQNLNHDAMYWYRQDPGQGLRLIYYSQIVNDFQKGDIAEGYSVSREKKESFPLTVTSAQKNPTAFYLCASSTGTGNTGELFFGEGSRLTVL.

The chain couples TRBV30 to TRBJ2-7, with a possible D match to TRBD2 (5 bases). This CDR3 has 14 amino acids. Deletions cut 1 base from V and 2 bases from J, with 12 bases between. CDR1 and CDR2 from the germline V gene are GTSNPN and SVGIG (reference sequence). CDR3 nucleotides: TGTGCCTGGAGTGGTCGGAGGATCACCTACGAGCAGTACTTC. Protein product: CAWSGRRITYEQYF.

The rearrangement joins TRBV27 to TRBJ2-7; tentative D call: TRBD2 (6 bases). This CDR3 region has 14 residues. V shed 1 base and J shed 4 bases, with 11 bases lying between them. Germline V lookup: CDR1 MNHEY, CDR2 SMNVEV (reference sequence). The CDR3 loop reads CASSLFAGNYEQYF. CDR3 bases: TGTGCCAGCAGTTTATTCGCGGGGAATTACGAGCAGTACTTC.

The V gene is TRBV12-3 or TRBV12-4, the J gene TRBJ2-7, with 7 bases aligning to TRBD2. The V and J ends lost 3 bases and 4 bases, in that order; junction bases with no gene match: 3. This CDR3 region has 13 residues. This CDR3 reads CASSFGGGYEQYF. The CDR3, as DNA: TGTGCCAGCAGTTTTGGCGGGGGATACGAGCAGTACTTC.

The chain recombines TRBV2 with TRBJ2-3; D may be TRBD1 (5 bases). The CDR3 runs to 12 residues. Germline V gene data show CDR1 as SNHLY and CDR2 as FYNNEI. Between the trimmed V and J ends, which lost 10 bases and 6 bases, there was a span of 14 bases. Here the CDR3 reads CATDQGSDTQYF. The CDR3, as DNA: TGTGCCACGGACCAGGGATCGGATACGCAGTATTTT.

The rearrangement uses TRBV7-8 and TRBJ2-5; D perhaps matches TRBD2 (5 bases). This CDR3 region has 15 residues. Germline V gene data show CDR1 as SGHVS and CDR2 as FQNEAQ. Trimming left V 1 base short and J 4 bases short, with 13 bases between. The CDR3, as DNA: TGTGCCAGCAGCTTAGTATTTGGGGAGAGAGAGACCCAGTACTTC. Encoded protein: CASSLVFGERETQYF.

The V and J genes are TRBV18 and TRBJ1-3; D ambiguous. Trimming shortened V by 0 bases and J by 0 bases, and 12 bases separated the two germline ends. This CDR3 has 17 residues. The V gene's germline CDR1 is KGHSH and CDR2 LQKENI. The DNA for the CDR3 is TGTGCCAGCTCACCACCGGGCGCATCTTACTCTGGAAACACCATATATTTT. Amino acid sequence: CASSPPGASYSGNTIYF.

CDR3 amino acids: CASSFWGRAETQYF. The CDR3 DNA follows: TGTGCCAGCAGTTTTTGGGGCAGGGCAGAGACCCAGTACTTC. The chain links TRBV27 to TRBJ2-5; perhaps TRBD1 as D (5 bases). Germline values: CDR1 MNHEY, CDR2 SMNVEV (reference sequence). The V gene lost 3 bases and the J gene lost 4 bases, with 12 bases spanning the gap. The CDR3 extends over 14 amino acids.

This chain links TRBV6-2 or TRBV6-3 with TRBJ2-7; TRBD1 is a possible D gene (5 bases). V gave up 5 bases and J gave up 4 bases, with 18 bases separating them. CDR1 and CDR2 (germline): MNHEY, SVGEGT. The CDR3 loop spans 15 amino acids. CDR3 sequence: CASSLVGRAQYEQYF. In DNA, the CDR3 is TGTGCCAGCAGTCTAGTCGGCAGGGCCCAGTACGAGCAGTACTTC.

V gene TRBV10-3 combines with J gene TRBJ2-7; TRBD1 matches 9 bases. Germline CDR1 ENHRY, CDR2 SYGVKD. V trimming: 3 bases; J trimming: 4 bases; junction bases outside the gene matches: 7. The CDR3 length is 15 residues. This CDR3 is CAISDLGQGKYEQYF. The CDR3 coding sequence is TGTGCCATCAGTGACCTCGGACAGGGGAAATACGAGCAGTACTTC.

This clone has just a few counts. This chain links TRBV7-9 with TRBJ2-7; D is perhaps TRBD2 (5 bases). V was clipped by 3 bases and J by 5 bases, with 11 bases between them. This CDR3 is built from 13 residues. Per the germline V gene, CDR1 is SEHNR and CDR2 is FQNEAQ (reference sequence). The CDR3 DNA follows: TGTGCCAGCAGCTTCCGAGCGGAGGACGAGCAGTACTTC. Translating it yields CASSFRAEDEQYF.

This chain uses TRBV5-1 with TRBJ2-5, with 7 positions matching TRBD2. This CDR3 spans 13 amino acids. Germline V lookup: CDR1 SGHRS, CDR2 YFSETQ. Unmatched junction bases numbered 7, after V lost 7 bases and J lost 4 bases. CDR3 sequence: CASFGGDGETQYF. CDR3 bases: TGCGCCAGCTTTGGGGGGGACGGAGAGACCCAGTACTTC.

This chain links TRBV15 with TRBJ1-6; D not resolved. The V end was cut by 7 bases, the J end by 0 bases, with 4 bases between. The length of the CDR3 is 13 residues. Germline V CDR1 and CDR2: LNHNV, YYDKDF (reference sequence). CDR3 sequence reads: CATTSSYNSPLHF. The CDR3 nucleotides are TGTGCCACCACGAGCTCCTATAATTCACCCCTCCACTTT.

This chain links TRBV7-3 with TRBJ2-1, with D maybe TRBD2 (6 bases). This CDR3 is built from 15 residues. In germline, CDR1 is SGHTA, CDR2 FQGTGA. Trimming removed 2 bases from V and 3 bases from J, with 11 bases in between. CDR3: CASSLGGTFYNEQFF. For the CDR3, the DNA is TGTGCCAGCAGCTTAGGCGGGACCTTCTACAATGAGCAGTTCTTC.

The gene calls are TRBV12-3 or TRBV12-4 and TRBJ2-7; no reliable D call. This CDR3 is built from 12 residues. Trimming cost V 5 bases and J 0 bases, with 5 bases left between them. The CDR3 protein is CASSPSSYEQYF. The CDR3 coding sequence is TGTGCCAGCAGTCCGAGCTCCTACGAGCAGTACTTC.

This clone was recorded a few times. The CDR3 sequence: CASSQRGGSTGELFF. Written as DNA, the CDR3 is TGTGCCAGCAGCCAGCGCGGGGGGAGCACCGGGGAGCTGTTTTTT. This rearrangement joins TRBV3-1 (or the pseudogene TRBV3-2) to TRBJ2-2; 8 bases align to TRBD2. CDR1 and CDR2 (germline): LGHDT, YNNKEL (reference sequence). This CDR3 comprises 15 residues. V dropped 3 bases and J dropped 4; count of bases not matched to a gene: 4.

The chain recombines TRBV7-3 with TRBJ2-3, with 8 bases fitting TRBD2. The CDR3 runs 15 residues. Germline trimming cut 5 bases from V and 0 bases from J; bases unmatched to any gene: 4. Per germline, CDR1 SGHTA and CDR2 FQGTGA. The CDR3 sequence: CASSPTGGSTDTQYF. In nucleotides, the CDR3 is TGTGCCAGCAGCCCGACGGGGGGGAGCACAGATACGCAGTATTTT.

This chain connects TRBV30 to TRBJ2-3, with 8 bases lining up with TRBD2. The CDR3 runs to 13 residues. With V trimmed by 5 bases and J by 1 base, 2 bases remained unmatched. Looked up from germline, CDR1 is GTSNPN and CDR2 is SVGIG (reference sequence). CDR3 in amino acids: CAWLRGGTDTQYF. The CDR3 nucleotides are TGTGCCTGGTTGCGGGGGGGCACAGATACGCAGTATTTT.

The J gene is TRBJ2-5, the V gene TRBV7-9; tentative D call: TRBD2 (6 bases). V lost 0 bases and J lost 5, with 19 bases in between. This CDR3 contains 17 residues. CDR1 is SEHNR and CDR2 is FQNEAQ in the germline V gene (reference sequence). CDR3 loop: CASSLALRDGLWETQYF. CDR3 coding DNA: TGTGCCAGCAGCTTAGCGCTCCGGGACGGACTATGGGAGACCCAGTACTTC. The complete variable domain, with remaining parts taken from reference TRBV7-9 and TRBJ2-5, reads DTGVSQNPRHKITKRGQNVTFRCDPISEHNRLYWYRQTLGQGPEFLTYFQNEAQLEKSRLLSDRFSAERPKGSFSTLEIQRTEQGDSAMYLCASSLALRDGLWETQYFGPGTRLLVL.

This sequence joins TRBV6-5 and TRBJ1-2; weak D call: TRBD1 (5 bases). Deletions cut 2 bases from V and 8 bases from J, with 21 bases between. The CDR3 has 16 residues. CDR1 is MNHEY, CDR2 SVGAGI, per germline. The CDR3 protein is CASSYQGSSNLRGYTF. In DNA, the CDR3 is TGTGCCAGCAGTTACCAGGGATCCTCTAACTTGAGGGGCTACACCTTC.

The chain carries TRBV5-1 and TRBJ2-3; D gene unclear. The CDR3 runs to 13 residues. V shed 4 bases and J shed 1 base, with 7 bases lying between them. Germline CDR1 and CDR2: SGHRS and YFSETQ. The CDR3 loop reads CASSIGGTDTQYF. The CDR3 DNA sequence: TGCGCCAGCAGCATTGGAGGCACAGATACGCAGTATTTT.

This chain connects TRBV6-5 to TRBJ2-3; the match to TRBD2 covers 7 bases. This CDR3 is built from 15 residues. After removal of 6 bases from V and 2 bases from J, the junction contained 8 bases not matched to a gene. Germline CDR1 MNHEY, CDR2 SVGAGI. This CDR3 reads CASRLQAGLTDTQYF. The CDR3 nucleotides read TGTGCCAGCAGGCTACAAGCGGGACTCACAGATACGCAGTATTTT.

CDR3 region: CASSESGQGNSPLHF. DNA of the CDR3: TGTGCCAGCAGTGAATCCGGTCAGGGTAATTCACCCCTCCACTTT. This rearrangement joins TRBV25-1 to TRBJ1-6, with D perhaps matching TRBD1 (5 bases). Germline V gene sequence: CDR1 MGHDK, CDR2 SYGVNS. The V end was cut by 1 base, the J end by 6 bases, with 10 bases between. The CDR3 consists of 15 residues. The full variable domain, completed using reference TRBV25-1 and TRBJ1-6, is EADIYQTPRYLVIGTGKKITLECSQTMGHDKMYWYQQDPGMELHLIHYSYGVNSTEKGDLSSESTVSRIRTEHFPLTLESARPSHTSQYLCASSESGQGNSPLHFGNGTRLTVT.